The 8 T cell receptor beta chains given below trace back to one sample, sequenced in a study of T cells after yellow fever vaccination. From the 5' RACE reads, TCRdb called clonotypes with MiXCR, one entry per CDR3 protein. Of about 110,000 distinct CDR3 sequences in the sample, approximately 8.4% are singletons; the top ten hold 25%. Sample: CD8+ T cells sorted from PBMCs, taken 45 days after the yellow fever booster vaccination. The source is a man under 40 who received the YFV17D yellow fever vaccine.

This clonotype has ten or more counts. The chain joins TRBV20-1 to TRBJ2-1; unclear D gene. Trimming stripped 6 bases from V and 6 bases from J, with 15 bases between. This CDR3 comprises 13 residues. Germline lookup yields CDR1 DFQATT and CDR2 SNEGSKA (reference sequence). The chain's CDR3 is CSAIPLFVNEQFF. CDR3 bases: TGCAGTGCCATCCCCTTGTTTGTCAATGAGCAGTTCTTC.

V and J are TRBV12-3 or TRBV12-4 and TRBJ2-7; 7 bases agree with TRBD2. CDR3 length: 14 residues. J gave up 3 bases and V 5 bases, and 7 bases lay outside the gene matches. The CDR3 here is CASSAGSGFYEQYF. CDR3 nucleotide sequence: TGTGCCAGCAGTGCCGGTAGCGGGTTCTACGAGCAGTACTTC.

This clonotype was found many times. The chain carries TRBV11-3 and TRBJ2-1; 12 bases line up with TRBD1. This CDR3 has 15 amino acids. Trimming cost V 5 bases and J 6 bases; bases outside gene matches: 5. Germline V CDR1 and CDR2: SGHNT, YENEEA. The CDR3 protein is CASSTPGQGANEQFF. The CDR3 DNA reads TGTGCCAGCAGCACTCCGGGACAGGGGGCCAATGAGCAGTTCTTC.

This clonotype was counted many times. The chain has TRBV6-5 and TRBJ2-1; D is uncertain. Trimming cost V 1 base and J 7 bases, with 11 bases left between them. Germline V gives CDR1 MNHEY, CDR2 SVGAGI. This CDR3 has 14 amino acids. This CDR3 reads CASSYLSTENEQFF. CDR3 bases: TGTGCCAGCAGTTACTTATCGACGGAGAATGAGCAGTTCTTC.

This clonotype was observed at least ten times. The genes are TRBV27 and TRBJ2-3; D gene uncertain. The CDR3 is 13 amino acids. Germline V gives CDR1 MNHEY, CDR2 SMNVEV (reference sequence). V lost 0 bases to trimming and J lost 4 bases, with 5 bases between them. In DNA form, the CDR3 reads TGTGCCAGCAGTTTATCCGCCGCAGATACGCAGTATTTT. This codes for CASSLSAADTQYF.

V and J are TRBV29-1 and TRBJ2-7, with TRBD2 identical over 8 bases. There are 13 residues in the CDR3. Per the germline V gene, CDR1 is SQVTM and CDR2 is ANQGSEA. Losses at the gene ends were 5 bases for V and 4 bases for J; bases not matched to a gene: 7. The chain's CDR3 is CSVSSGVSYEQYF. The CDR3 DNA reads TGCAGCGTTAGTAGCGGGGTTTCGTACGAGCAGTACTTC.

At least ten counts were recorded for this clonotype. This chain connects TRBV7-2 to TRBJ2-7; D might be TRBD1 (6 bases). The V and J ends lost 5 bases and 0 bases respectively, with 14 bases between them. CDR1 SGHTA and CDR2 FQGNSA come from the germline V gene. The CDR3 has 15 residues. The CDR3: CASSQFSQGSYEQYF. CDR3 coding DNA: TGTGCCAGCAGCCAATTCTCACAGGGCTCCTACGAGCAGTACTTC.

The CDR3 region has the DNA TGTGCCAGCAGCGGGGGCGAACCCGGGACAGAAGCCTACGAGCAGTACTTC. Residues: CASSGGEPGTEAYEQYF. This chain connects TRBV9 to TRBJ2-7; 7 nucleotides align to TRBD1. V lost 3 bases, J lost 2 bases, and 14 bases stayed unmatched. Germline V gives CDR1 SGDLS, CDR2 YYNGEE. The CDR3 spans 17 residues.